This T cell receptor beta chain was sequenced in a study of regulatory T cells in long-lasting Graves disease. In building TCR beta libraries, iRepertoire HTBI primers were used together with Arm-PCR of CDR3 regions. One entry per CDR3 protein, called by TCRdb with MiXCR from the multiplex PCR reads. The sample yields a few hundred thousand distinct CDR3 sequences, approximately 12% seen once. Time point described: newly diagnosed GD, antithyroid drugs for less than 3 months. PBMCs provided the RNA from which the TCR library was made. The patients were enrolled through endocrinology in Xi'an, China. This CDR3 is built from 14 residues. V lost 6 bases and J lost 8; bases outside the gene matches: 12. Germline loops: CDR1 SGHRS, CDR2 YFSETQ. The sample was also linked to a second study, of T cells in Graves' hyperthyroidism and ophthalmopathy. Per that paper: The study used the HTBI primer set for a first-round RT-PCR of the TCR CDR3. Most expanded thyroid clonotypes above 0.001 recurred in blood.

This material consisted of peripheral blood mononuclear cells (PBMCs), taken at new diagnosis, from a patient treated with antithyroid drugs. The sequence was collected from a woman aged 18-29 years with Graves disease. V and J are TRBV5-1 and TRBJ1-2; 8 positions agree with TRBD1. The CDR3 region has the DNA TGCGCCAGCACGGCCGGACAGGGAGTGGGGGGCTACACCTTC. Protein: CASTAGQGVGGYTF.